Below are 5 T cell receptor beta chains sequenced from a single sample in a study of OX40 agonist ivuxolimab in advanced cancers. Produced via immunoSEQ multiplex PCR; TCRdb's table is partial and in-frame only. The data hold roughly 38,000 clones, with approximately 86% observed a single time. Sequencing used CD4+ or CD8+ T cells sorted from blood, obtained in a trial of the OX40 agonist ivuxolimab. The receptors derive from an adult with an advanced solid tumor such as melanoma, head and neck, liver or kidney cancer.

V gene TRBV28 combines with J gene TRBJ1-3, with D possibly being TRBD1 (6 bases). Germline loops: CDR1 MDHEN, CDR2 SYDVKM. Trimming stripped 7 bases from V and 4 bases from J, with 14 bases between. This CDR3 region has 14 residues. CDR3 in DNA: TGTGCCAGCATCCAAGGGGGGCGAGGAAACACCATATATTTT. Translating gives CASIQGGRGNTIYF.

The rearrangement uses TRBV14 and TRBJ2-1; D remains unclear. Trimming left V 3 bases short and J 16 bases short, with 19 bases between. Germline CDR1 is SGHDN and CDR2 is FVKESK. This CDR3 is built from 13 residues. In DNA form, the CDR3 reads TGTGCCAGCAGCCAGGGCCTCGAGTCGCCCCTTTTCTTC. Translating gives CASSQGLESPLFF.

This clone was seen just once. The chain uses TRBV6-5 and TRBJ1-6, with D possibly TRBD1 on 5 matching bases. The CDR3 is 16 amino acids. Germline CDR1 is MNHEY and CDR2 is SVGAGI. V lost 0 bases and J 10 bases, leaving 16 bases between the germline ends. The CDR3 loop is CASSYSGTSGGSPLHF. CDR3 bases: TGTGCCAGCAGTTACTCCGGGACCTCCGGCGGGTCACCCCTCCACTTT.

The CDR3 DNA sequence: TGTGCCAGCAGCCAACGGGATGGCTACACCTTC. It is translated as CASSQRDGYTF. The chain has TRBV14 and TRBJ1-2; D gene ambiguous. V lost 2 bases and J 6 bases, leaving 4 bases between the germline ends. The CDR3 spans 11 residues. Germline V gives CDR1 SGHDN, CDR2 FVKESK.

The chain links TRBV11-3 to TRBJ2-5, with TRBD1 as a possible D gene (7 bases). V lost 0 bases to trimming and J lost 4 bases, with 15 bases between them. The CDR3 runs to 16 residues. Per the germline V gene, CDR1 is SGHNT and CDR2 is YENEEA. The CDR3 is CASSLEWGDSGETQYF. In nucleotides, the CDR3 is TGTGCCAGCAGCTTAGAGTGGGGGGACAGTGGAGAGACCCAGTACTTC.